Sequencing of this T cell receptor beta chain was carried out in a study of T cells in Graves' hyperthyroidism and ophthalmopathy. The TCR beta CDR3 regions underwent amplification using RNA transcripts as the source. The primer set for the first-round RT-PCR of the TCR CDR3 was HTBI. TCRdb re-called the multiplex PCR reads through MiXCR, storing one row per CDR3 protein. This repertoire shows roughly 500,000 distinct CDR3 sequences, approximately 49% found once; its top ten account for around 47%. Germline assignment: CDR1 SNHLY and CDR2 FYNNEI. Between the trimmed V and J ends, which lost 4 bases and 2 bases, there was a span of 11 bases. This CDR3 comprises 14 residues.

This sequence joins TRBV2 and TRBJ1-1; D gene uncertain. The material sequenced was peripheral blood or thyroid tissue (not recorded which). This receptor was identified in an adult woman with Graves' disease, either hyperthyroidism or ophthalmopathy (not recorded which). Here the CDR3 reads CASSGYRLNTEAFF. The CDR3 DNA follows: TGTGCCAGCAGTGGTTACAGACTAAACACTGAAGCTTTCTTT.